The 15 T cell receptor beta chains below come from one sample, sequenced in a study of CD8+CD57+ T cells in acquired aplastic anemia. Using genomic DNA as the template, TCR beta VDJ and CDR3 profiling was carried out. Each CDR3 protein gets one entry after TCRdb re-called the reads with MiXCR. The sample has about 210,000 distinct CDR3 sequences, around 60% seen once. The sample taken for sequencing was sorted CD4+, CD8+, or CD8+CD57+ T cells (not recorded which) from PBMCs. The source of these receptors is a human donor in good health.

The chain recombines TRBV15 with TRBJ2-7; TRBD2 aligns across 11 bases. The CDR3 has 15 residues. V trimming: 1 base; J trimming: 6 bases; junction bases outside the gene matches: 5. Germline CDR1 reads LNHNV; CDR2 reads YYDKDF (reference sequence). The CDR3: CATSRVAGGTGEQYF. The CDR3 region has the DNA TGTGCCACCAGCAGAGTAGCGGGAGGGACGGGCGAGCAGTACTTC.

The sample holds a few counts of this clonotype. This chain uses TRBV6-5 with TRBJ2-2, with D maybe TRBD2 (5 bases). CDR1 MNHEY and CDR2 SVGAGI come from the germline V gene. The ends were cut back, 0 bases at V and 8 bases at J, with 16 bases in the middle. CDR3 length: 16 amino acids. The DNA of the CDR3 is TGTGCCAGCAGTTACTCTAAGACTACGGGCCAAGGGGAGCTGTTTTTT. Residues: CASSYSKTTGQGELFF.

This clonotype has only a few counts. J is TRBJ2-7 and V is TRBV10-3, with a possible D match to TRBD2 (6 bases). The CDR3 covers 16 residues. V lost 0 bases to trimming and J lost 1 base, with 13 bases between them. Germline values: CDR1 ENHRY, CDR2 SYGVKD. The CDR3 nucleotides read TGTGCCATCAGTGAGTCGGCGCGGGATCGATCCTACGAGCAGTACTTC. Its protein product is CAISESARDRSYEQYF.

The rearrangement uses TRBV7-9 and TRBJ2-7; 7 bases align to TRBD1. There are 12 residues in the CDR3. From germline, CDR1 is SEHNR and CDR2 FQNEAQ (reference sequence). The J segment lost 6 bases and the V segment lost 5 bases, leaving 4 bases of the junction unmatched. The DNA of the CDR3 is TGTGCCAGCAGCGGTGACAGGGCCGAGCAGTACTTC. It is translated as CASSGDRAEQYF.

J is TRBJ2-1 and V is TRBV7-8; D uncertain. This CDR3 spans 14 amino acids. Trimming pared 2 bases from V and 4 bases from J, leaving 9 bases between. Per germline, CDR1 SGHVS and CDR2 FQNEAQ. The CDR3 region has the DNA TGTGCCAGCAGCTTAACCCCTCGATACAATGAGCAGTTCTTC. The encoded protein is CASSLTPRYNEQFF.

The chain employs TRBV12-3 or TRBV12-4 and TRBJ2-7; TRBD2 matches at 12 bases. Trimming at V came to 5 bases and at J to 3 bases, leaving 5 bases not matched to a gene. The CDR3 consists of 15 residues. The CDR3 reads CASSPGLAGFYEQYF. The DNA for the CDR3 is TGTGCCAGCAGTCCCGGACTAGCGGGATTCTACGAGCAGTACTTC.

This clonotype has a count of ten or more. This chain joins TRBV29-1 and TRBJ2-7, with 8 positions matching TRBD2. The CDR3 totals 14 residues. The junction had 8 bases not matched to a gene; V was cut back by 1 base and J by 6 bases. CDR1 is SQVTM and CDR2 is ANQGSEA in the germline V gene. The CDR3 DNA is TGCAGCGTTGAAGGGACGAGGGCGGGAGGCGAGCAGTACTTC. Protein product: CSVEGTRAGGEQYF.

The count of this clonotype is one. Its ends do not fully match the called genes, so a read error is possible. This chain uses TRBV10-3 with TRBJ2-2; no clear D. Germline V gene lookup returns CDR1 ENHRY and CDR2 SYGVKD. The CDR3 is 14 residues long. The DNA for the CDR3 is TGTGCCAGCAGTCCCCACCCCGGCAACGGGGAGCTGTTTTTT. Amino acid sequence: CASSPHPGNGELFF.

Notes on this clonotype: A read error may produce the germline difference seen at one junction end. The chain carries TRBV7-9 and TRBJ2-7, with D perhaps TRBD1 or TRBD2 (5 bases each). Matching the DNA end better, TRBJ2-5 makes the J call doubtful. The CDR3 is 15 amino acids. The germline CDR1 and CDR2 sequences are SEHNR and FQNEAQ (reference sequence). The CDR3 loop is CASSLSRGAGETQYF. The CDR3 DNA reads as TGTGCTAGCAGCTTATCTCGAGGGGCCGGAGAGACCCAGTACTTC.

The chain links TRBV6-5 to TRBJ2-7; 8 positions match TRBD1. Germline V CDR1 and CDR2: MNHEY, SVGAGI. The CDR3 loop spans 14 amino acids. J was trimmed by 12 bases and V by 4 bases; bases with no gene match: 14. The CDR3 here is CASSSGQGAPKLYF. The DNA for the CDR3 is TGTGCCAGCAGTTCCGGACAGGGAGCCCCTAAGTTGTACTTC.

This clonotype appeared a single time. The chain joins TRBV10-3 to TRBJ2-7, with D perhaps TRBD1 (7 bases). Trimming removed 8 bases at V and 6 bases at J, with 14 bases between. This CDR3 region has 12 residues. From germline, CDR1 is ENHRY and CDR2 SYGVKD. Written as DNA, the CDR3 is TGTGCCATCGTTAGACAGGGAGGCGAGCAGTACTTC. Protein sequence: CAIVRQGGEQYF.

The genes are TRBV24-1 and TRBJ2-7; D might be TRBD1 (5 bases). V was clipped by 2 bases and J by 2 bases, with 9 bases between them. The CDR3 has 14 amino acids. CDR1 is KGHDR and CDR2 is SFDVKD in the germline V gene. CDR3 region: CATSDSRATYEQYF. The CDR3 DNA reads TGTGCCACCAGTGATTCCAGGGCGACCTACGAGCAGTACTTC.

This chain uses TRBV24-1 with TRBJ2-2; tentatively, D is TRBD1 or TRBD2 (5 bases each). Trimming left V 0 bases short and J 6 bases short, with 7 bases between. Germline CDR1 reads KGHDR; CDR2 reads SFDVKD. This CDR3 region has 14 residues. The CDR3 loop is CATSDLRGPGELFF. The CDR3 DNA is TGTGCCACCAGTGATTTGCGGGGACCCGGGGAGCTGTTTTTT.

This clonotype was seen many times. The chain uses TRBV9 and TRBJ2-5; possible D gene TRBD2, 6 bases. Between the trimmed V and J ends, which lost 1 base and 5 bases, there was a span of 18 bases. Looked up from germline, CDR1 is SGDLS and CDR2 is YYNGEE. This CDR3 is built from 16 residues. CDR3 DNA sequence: TGTGCCAGCAGCGTAAGTGGGCGGGACTTTGGGGAGACCCAGTACTTC. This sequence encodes CASSVSGRDFGETQYF.

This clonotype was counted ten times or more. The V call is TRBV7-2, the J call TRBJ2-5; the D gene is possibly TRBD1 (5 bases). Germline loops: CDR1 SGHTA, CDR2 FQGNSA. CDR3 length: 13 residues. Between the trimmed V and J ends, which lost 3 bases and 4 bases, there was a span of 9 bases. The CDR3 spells CASSFFQGETQYF. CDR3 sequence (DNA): TGTGCCAGCAGCTTTTTTCAGGGAGAGACCCAGTACTTC.